Below, 18 T cell receptor beta chains from the same sample are listed, as sequenced in a study of control samples from healthy donors and cancer patients. TCRdb keeps only in-frame clones here, not all; method: immunoSEQ multiplex PCR. The sample holds about 63,000 clones, over 75% seen once. The sample taken for sequencing was blood. The receptor source for this set is a man aged 40-49 years in good health.

As to this clone: This CDR3 is also generated by other DNA sequences in the sample. V usage is TRBV28 and J usage is TRBJ1-2; the D is unclear. The CDR3 runs 12 residues. The germline CDR1 and CDR2 sequences are MDHEN and SYDVKM. Deletions cut 2 bases from V and 5 bases from J, with 6 bases between. CDR3 nucleotides: TGTGCCAGCAGTTTAGGGTCGTATGGCTACACCTTC. Amino acid sequence: CASSLGSYGYTF.

The rearrangement links TRBV5-4 to TRBJ2-7; 13 positions match TRBD2. The germline gives CDR1 SGHNT, CDR2 YYREEE (reference sequence). The CDR3 has 17 residues. The ends lost 4 bases at V and 3 bases at J; junction bases unmatched: 10. As DNA, the CDR3 is TGTGCCAGCAGCCGGGGTGGACTAGCGGGAGTAGACTACGAGCAGTACTTC. Protein product: CASSRGGLAGVDYEQYF.

In DNA form, the CDR3 reads TGTGCCAGCAGTTTGCAGGGGGCGCGGGAGACCCAGTACTTC. Translated: CASSLQGARETQYF. The rearrangement links TRBV28 to TRBJ2-5; 8 positions agree with TRBD1. The CDR3 totals 14 residues. CDR1 is MDHEN, CDR2 SYDVKM, per germline. The trim removed 3 bases at V and 5 bases at J, leaving 5 bases unmatched. Using reference TRBV28 and TRBJ2-5 for the parts outside the CDR3, the full variable domain is DVKVTQSSRYLVKRTGEKVFLECVQDMDHENMFWYRQDPGLGLRLIYFSYDVKMKEKGDIPEGYSVSREKKERFSLILESASTNQTSMYLCASSLQGARETQYFGPGTRLLVL.

The chain combines TRBV29-1 with TRBJ2-7; weak D call: TRBD2 (6 bases). CDR3 size: 13 residues. CDR1 and CDR2 (germline): SQVTM, ANQGSEA. Trimming cost V 4 bases and J 2 bases, with 12 bases left between them. The CDR3 DNA follows: TGCAGCGTTGTTCGGGAGCCCACCTACGAGCAGTACTTC. It codes for CSVVREPTYEQYF.

The rearrangement links TRBV25-1 to TRBJ2-3; 8 bases map to TRBD1. Unmatched junction bases numbered 7, after V lost 5 bases and J lost 3 bases. The CDR3 loop spans 15 amino acids. Germline assignment: CDR1 MGHDK and CDR2 SYGVNS. CDR3 amino acids: CASSLGQGRTDTQYF. In DNA form, the CDR3 reads TGTGCCAGCAGTCTAGGACAGGGCAGGACAGATACGCAGTATTTT.

The genes are TRBV6-4 and TRBJ2-3; no clear D. CDR3 length: 14 amino acids. Germline assignment: CDR1 MRHNA and CDR2 SNTAGT. V dropped 0 bases and J dropped 9 bases, with 13 bases sitting between them. CDR3 loop: CASSDSSQSVTQYF. CDR3 sequence (DNA): TGTGCCAGCAGTGACTCTAGCCAGTCGGTCACGCAGTATTTT.

The rearrangement joins TRBV28 to TRBJ2-7; 9 bases fit TRBD1. Per the germline V gene, CDR1 is MDHEN and CDR2 is SYDVKM. Trimming at V came to 6 bases and at J to 6 bases, leaving 12 bases not matched to a gene. There are 15 residues in the CDR3. The CDR3 region has the DNA TGTGCCAGCAGCCTTCACACAGGGGGCGTCGGCGAGCAGTACTTC. Translated, it gives CASSLHTGGVGEQYF.

Comments on this clone: The junction differs from germline at one of its ends, possibly a read error. This rearrangement joins TRBV5-6 to TRBJ1-5; D possibly corresponds to TRBD1 (6 bases). This CDR3 region has 16 residues. The germline CDR1 and CDR2 sequences are SGHDT and YYEEEE. CDR3 in amino acids: CASSLLSGAQNRPQHF. The CDR3 bases are TGTGCCAGCAGCTTGTTGTCGGGGGCGCAGAATCGGCCCCAGCATTTT.

J is TRBJ2-2 and V is TRBV12-5, with D perhaps being TRBD1 or TRBD2 (6 bases each). The V gene lost 5 bases and the J gene lost 3 bases, with 13 bases spanning the gap. Germline CDR1 reads LGHNT; CDR2 reads FRNRAP. The CDR3 consists of 15 residues. The CDR3 is CASGPRGADTGELFF. CDR3 sequence (DNA): TGTGCTAGTGGTCCTAGGGGGGCGGACACCGGGGAGCTGTTTTTT.

This clone was seen only once. This chain connects TRBV7-2 to TRBJ2-4; 10 bases fit TRBD1. V shed 5 bases and J 3 bases; nucleotides not matched to a gene: 10. Germline CDR1 is SGHTA and CDR2 is FQGNSA. The CDR3 contains 17 residues. The CDR3: CASSQGQGIADKNIQYF. The CDR3 DNA reads TGTGCCAGCAGCCAGGGACAGGGGATCGCGGACAAAAACATTCAGTACTTC.

This CDR3 is CASSLGLGRVQETQYF. The CDR3 nucleotides read TGTGCCAGCAGCTTAGGTTTAGGCAGAGTCCAAGAGACCCAGTACTTC. The chain is built from TRBV7-2 and TRBJ2-5; D remains unclear. Trimming removed 1 base from V and 1 base from J, with 13 bases in between. Germline V gene lookup returns CDR1 SGHTA and CDR2 FQGNSA. The CDR3 covers 16 residues. Looking up the rest from reference TRBV7-2 and TRBJ2-5 gives the full variable domain: GAGVSQSPSNKVTEKGKDVELRCDPISGHTALYWYRQSLGQGLEFLIYFQGNSAPDKSGLPSDRFSAERTGGSVSTLTIQRTQQEDSAVYLCASSLGLGRVQETQYFGPGTRLLVL.

This clone occurred a few times. This CDR3 is CASSEAGQGGTEAFF. Written as DNA, the CDR3 is TGTGCCAGCAGTGAAGCCGGACAGGGGGGGACTGAAGCTTTCTTT. V is TRBV6-1 and J is TRBJ1-1, with 10 bases matching TRBD1. The CDR3 is made up of 15 amino acids. Trimming removed 0 bases from V and 5 bases from J; junction bases left unmatched: 3. From germline, CDR1 is MNHNS and CDR2 SASEGT.

The chain links TRBV7-9 to TRBJ2-7, with 10 bases lining up with TRBD2. Germline lookup yields CDR1 SEHNR and CDR2 FQNEAQ (reference sequence). V lost 1 base and J lost 0; bases outside the gene matches: 3. The CDR3 covers 16 residues. The CDR3 protein is CASSLVAGGSSYEQYF. CDR3 nucleotide sequence: TGTGCCAGCAGCTTAGTAGCGGGGGGAAGCTCCTACGAGCAGTACTTC.

This clone was recorded once. This chain joins TRBV7-9 and TRBJ2-7; D perhaps matches TRBD1 (5 bases). V lost 5 bases, J lost 0 bases, and 11 bases lay in between. This CDR3 spans 14 amino acids. Germline CDR1 and CDR2: SEHNR and FQNEAQ (reference sequence). CDR3 coding DNA: TGTGCCAGCAGCCCGGACACTCTCTCCTACGAGCAGTACTTC. It codes for CASSPDTLSYEQYF.

The chain links TRBV19 to TRBJ2-3; D unresolved. Germline CDR1 LNHDA, CDR2 SQIVND (reference sequence). Trimming removed 3 bases at V and 1 base at J, with 11 bases between. The CDR3 is 15 residues long. CDR3 sequence (DNA): TGTGCCAGTAGTATCCTCACGTCTGGCACAGATACGCAGTATTTT. Its protein is CASSILTSGTDTQYF.

The chain links TRBV2 to TRBJ2-1; TRBD1 or TRBD2 may be the D gene (5 bases each). Germline V gene lookup returns CDR1 SNHLY and CDR2 FYNNEI. V lost 6 bases and J 5 bases, leaving 8 bases between the germline ends. This CDR3 is 12 amino acids long. DNA for the CDR3: TGTGCCAGCAGGGGGGAAAACAATGAGCAGTTCTTC. Amino acids: CASRGENNEQFF. The whole variable domain, filled in from reference TRBV2 and TRBJ2-1, reads EPEVTQTPSHQVTQMGQEVILRCVPISNHLYFYWYRQILGQKVEFLVSFYNNEISEKSEIFDDQFSVERPDGSNFTLKIRSTKLEDSAMYFCASRGENNEQFFGPGTRLTVL.

The J gene is TRBJ2-2, the V gene TRBV2, with 10 bases matching TRBD1. Germline trimming cut 6 bases from V and 5 bases from J; bases unmatched to any gene: 3. This CDR3 comprises 14 residues. Germline V gene data show CDR1 as SNHLY and CDR2 as FYNNEI. CDR3 sequence reads: CASSRTGGTGELFF. CDR3 sequence (DNA): TGTGCCAGCAGCCGGACAGGGGGAACCGGGGAGCTGTTTTTT.

This clone was recorded only once. This chain's CDR3 is CASSLAPGSNGYTF. The CDR3 DNA sequence: TGTGCCAGCAGCTTAGCTCCCGGGTCAAATGGCTACACCTTC. The rearrangement joins TRBV7-2 to TRBJ1-2; no reliable D call. The germline V gene has CDR1 SGHTA and CDR2 FQGNSA. V shed 0 bases and J shed 6 bases, with 11 bases lying between them. The CDR3 loop spans 14 amino acids.